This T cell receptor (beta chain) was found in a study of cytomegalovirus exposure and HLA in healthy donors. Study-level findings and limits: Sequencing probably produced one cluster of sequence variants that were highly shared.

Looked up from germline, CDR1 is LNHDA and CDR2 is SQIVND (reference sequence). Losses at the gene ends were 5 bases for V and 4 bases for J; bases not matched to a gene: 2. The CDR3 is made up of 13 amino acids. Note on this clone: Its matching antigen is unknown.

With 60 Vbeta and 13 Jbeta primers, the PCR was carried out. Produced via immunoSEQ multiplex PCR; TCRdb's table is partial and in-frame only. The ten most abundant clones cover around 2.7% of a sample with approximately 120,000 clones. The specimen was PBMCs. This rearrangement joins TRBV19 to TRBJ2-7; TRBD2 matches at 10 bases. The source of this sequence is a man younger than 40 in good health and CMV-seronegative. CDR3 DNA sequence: TGTGCCAGTAGTGTGGGACTAGCGTACGAGCAGTACTTC. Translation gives CASSVGLAYEQYF.